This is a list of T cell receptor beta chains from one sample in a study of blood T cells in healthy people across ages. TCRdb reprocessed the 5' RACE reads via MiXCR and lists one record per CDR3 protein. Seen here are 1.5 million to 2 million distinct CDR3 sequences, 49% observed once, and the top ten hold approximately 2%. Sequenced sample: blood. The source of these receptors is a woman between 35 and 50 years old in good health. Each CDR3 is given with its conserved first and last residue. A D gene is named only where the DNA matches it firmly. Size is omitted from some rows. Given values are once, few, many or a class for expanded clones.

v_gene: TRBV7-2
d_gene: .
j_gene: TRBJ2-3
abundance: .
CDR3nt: TGTGCCCCCTCTACCACAGATACGCAGTATTTT
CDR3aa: CAPSTTDTQYF

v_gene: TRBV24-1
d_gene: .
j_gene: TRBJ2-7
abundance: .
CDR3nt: TGTGCCACCACGATATCAGGGGAGGTGATCTACGAGCAGTACTTC
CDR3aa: CATTISGEVIYEQYF

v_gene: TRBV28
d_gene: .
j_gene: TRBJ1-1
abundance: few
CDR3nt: TGTGCCAGCAGTTTATCACAGATGAACACTGAAGCTTTCTTT
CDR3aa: CASSLSQMNTEAFF

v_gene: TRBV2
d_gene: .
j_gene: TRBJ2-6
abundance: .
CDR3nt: TGTGCCAGCAGTGAATATAGATCTGGGGCCAACGTCCTGACTTTC
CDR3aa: CASSEYRSGANVLTF

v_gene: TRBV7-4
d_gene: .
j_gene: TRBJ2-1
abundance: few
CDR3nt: TGTGCCAGCACCGTTCGGTACCCTCGAACCTACAATGAGCAGTTCTTC
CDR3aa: CASTVRYPRTYNEQFF

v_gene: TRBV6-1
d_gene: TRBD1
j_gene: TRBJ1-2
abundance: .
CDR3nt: TGTGCCAGCAGTGAATCGGGGACAGTCTATGGCTACACCTTC
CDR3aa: CASSESGTVYGYTF

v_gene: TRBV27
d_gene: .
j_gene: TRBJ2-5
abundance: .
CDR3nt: TGTGCCAGCAGCCCCCTGGCGGGGTTCCAAGAGACCCAGTACTTC
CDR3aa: CASSPLAGFQETQYF

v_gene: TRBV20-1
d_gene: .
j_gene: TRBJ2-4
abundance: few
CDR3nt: TGCAGTGCTGATGGGGGGCCCAAAAACATTCAGTACTTC
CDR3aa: CSADGGPKNIQYF

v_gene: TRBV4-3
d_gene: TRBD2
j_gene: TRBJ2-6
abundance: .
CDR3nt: TGCGCCAGCAGCCAAGAAGTGGCTAGCGGGGGGTACTCTGGGGCCAACGTCCTGACTTTC
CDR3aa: CASSQEVASGGYSGANVLTF

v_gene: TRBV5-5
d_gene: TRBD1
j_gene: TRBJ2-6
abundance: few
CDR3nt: TGTGCCAGCAGCATCGGACAGGGGAGCTCTGGGGCCAACGTCCTGACTTTC
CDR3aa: CASSIGQGSSGANVLTF

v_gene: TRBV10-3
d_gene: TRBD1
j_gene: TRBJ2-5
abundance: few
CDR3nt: TGTGCCATCAGGGGCGGACAGGGTGAGACCCAGTACTTC
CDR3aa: CAIRGGQGETQYF

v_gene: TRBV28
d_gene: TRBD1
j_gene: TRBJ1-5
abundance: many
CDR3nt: TGTGCCAGCAGTTCGACAGGGGTTTATCAGCCCCAGCATTTT
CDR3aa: CASSSTGVYQPQHF

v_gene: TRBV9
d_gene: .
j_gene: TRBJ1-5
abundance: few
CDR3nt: TGTGCCAGCAGCGCCGGACACCTTAGCAATCAGCCCCAGCATTTT
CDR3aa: CASSAGHLSNQPQHF

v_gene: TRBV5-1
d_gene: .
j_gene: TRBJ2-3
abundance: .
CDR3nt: TGCGCCAGCAGCTTGTACGGCGGTAGCACAGATACGCAGTATTTT
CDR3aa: CASSLYGGSTDTQYF

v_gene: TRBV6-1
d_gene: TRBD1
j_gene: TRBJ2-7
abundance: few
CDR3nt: TGTGCCATACTACTAACGACAGGGATCTACGAGCAGTACTTC
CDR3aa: CAILLTTGIYEQYF

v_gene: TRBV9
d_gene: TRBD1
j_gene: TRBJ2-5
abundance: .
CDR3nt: TGTGCCAGCAGCGTAGCCGGGACAGGGTGGGAGACCCAGTACTTC
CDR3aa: CASSVAGTGWETQYF

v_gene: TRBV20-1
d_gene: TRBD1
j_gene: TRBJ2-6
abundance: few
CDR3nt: TGCAGTGCTTGGTCCCGGGACAGCTTACGGGCCAACGTCCTGACTTTC
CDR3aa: CSAWSRDSLRANVLTF

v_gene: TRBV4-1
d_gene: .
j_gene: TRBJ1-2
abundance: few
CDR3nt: TGCGCCAGCAGCCGAGCAGTTAACTATGGCTACACCTTC
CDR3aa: CASSRAVNYGYTF

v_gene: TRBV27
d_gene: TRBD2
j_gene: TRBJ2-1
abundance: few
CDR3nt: TGTGCCAGCAGCCCTAGGTTAGGCGGGGGGGCTAATGAGCAGTTCTTC
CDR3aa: CASSPRLGGGANEQFF

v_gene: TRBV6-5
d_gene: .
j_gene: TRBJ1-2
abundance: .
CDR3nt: TGTGCCAGCAGTTACTCTCTGAGGGAGGTAGTGCGTGGCTACACCTTC
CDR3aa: CASSYSLREVVRGYTF

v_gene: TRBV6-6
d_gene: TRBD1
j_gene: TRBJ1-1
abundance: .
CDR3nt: TGTGCCAGCAGTAACGACAGGGGTTCCGCTGAAGCTTTCTTT
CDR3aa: CASSNDRGSAEAFF

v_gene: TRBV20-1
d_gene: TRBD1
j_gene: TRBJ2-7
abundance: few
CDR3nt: TGCAGTGCTAGAGGGCCCGGGACAGACCCTTACGAGCAGTACTTC
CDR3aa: CSARGPGTDPYEQYF

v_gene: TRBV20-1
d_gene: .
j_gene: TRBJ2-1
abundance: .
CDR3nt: TGCAGTGCTAGAGATACACTGGCGGGGAGATACAATGAGCAGTTCTTC
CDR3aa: CSARDTLAGRYNEQFF

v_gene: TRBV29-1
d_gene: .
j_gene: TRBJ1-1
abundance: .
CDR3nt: TGCAGCGTCGGTACGGAGCTCCTAAAAACTTTCTTT
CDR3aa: CSVGTELLKTFF

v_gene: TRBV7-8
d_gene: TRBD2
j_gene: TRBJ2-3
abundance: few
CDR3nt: TGTGCCAGCCGCTACTCGGGGGGGCAAACAGATACGCAGTATTTT
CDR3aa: CASRYSGGQTDTQYF

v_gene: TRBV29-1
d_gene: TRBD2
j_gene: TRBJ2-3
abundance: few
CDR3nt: TGCAGCGTTGTAGCAGCTAGCGGACTCACAGATACGCAGTATTTT
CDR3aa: CSVVAASGLTDTQYF

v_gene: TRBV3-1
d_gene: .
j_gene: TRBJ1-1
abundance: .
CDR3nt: TGTGCCAGCAGCCCGCACCCCGGGGTGAACACTGAAGCTTTCTTT
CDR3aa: CASSPHPGVNTEAFF